Below are 19 T cell receptor beta chains sequenced from a single sample in a study of T cell responses to AZD1222 COVID-19 vaccine. Measured with immunoSEQ multiplex PCR; TCRdb has only the in-frame clones, and not every one. There are more than 65,000 clones in the sample; around 85% occur only once, and 6.5% to 7.5% lies in the top ten. The material sequenced was peripheral blood, taken on day 0 of AZD1222 vaccination. The receptors were gathered from an adult in good health.

This chain uses TRBV6-5 with TRBJ1-3; D possibly corresponds to TRBD1 (5 bases). CDR1 is MNHEY and CDR2 is SVGAGI in the germline V gene. The germline V and J ends were trimmed by 0 bases and 2 bases, with 8 bases remaining between them. The CDR3 totals 15 residues. CDR3 residues: CASSYSARAGNTIYF. Written as DNA, the CDR3 is TGTGCCAGCAGTTACTCGGCCAGGGCTGGAAACACCATATATTTT.

This clone has only one observation. The chain joins TRBV27 to TRBJ2-6; D call uncertain. Trimming took off 5 bases at V and 0 bases at J, with 5 bases between the two ends. This CDR3 is 14 amino acids long. The germline gives CDR1 MNHEY, CDR2 SMNVEV (reference sequence). This chain's CDR3 is CASSPPSGANVLTF. The DNA for the CDR3 is TGTGCCAGCAGTCCCCCCTCTGGGGCCAACGTCCTGACTTTC.

The chain employs TRBV9 and TRBJ1-1; a weak D match, TRBD1 (6 bases). The CDR3 extends over 15 amino acids. The germline V and J ends were trimmed by 3 bases and 1 base, with 13 bases remaining between them. Germline CDR1 reads SGDLS; CDR2 reads YYNGEE. For the CDR3, the DNA is TGTGCCAGCAGCGCCTGGACAGCCCCGAACACTGAAGCTTTCTTT. This translates into CASSAWTAPNTEAFF.

The V gene is TRBV29-1, the J gene TRBJ1-2; D might be TRBD1 (5 bases). The CDR3 spans 10 residues. V shed 6 bases and J shed 8 bases, with 10 bases lying between them. CDR1 is SQVTM and CDR2 is ANQGSEA in the germline V gene. The CDR3 DNA reads as TGCAGCGTGGCCCAGGGAGGCTACACCTTC. It is translated as CSVAQGGYTF.

The chain carries TRBV19 and TRBJ2-2, with D possibly being TRBD1 (6 bases). V lost 3 bases, J lost 5 bases, and 10 bases lay in between. The CDR3 runs to 14 residues. Germline lookup yields CDR1 LNHDA and CDR2 SQIVND (reference sequence). This chain's CDR3 is CASSIQGQTGELFF. The CDR3 DNA sequence: TGTGCCAGTAGTATTCAAGGACAGACCGGGGAGCTGTTTTTT.

V and J are TRBV19 and TRBJ2-3, with D tentatively TRBD2 (5 bases). Germline loops: CDR1 LNHDA, CDR2 SQIVND (reference sequence). The V gene lost 4 bases and the J gene lost 2 bases, with 10 bases spanning the gap. The CDR3 runs 14 residues. The CDR3 loop is CASSSGPLTDTQYF. CDR3 sequence (DNA): TGTGCCAGTAGTAGCGGGCCGCTCACAGATACGCAGTATTTT.

This chain links TRBV3-1 (or the pseudogene TRBV3-2) with TRBJ2-7, with D unclear. From germline, CDR1 is LGHDT and CDR2 YNNKEL (reference sequence). The CDR3 is 15 residues long. V lost 0 bases and J 3 bases, leaving 12 bases between the germline ends. CDR3 protein: CASSQDRDTLYEQYF. The CDR3 DNA is TGTGCCAGCAGCCAAGATAGAGACACGCTCTACGAGCAGTACTTC.

A single count supports this clone. The chain employs TRBV12-3 or TRBV12-4 and TRBJ2-2; D call uncertain. The CDR3 has 13 amino acids. Trimming stripped 6 bases from V and 7 bases from J, with 12 bases between. CDR3 in amino acids: CASSLSPGGELFF. The CDR3 DNA reads TGTGCCAGCAGCCTCAGCCCCGGCGGGGAGCTGTTTTTT.

The chain employs TRBV3-1 (or the pseudogene TRBV3-2) and TRBJ1-1; D unresolved. Per the germline V gene, CDR1 is LGHDT and CDR2 is YNNKEL (reference sequence). CDR3 length: 13 amino acids. The V and J ends lost 1 base and 1 base respectively, with 4 bases between them. CDR3 sequence: CASSQGRNTEAFF. The CDR3 DNA reads TGTGCCAGCAGCCAAGGGCGGAACACTGAAGCTTTCTTT.

The chain is built from TRBV19 and TRBJ1-2; 7 nucleotides line up with TRBD1. With 4 bases clipped from V and 4 bases from J, the junction kept 9 bases outside the gene matches. The CDR3 covers 15 residues. Per germline, CDR1 LNHDA and CDR2 SQIVND (reference sequence). The CDR3 nucleotides read TGTGCCAGTAGTAAGACAGGGTCGTCTACCTATGGCTACACCTTC. This encodes CASSKTGSSTYGYTF.

This rearrangement joins TRBV5-4 to TRBJ2-7, with D unclear. This CDR3 has 14 residues. Trimming took 2 bases from V and 3 from J, leaving 12 bases between them. From germline, CDR1 is SGHNT and CDR2 YYREEE (reference sequence). CDR3 protein: CASSFRWRSYEQYF. In nucleotides, the CDR3 is TGTGCCAGCAGCTTTCGATGGCGCAGCTACGAGCAGTACTTC.

This rearrangement joins TRBV7-2 to TRBJ1-2; 10 bases align to TRBD1. Germline values: CDR1 SGHTA, CDR2 FQGNSA. With V trimmed by 5 bases and J by 7 bases, 1 base remained unmatched. The CDR3 length is 12 residues. As DNA, the CDR3 is TGTGCCAGCAGCCGGACAGGGGGTGGCTACACCTTC. Its translation is CASSRTGGGYTF.

This clone turned up a few times. The chain couples TRBV7-9 to TRBJ2-7; TRBD1 is a possible D gene (6 bases). The V end lost 5 bases, the J end lost 0 bases, and 14 bases lay between the germline ends. CDR1 and CDR2 (germline): SEHNR, FQNEAQ (reference sequence). The CDR3 totals 15 residues. The CDR3 spells CASSLGQPSSYEQYF. CDR3 coding DNA: TGTGCCAGCAGCCTTGGACAGCCTAGCTCCTACGAGCAGTACTTC.

The rearrangement uses TRBV24-1 and TRBJ2-5; 7 bases fit TRBD1. V lost 5 bases and J lost 5; bases outside the gene matches: 10. CDR3 length: 15 residues. The V gene's germline CDR1 is KGHDR and CDR2 SFDVKD. The CDR3 here is CATSVAQGQGETQYF. CDR3 DNA: TGTGCCACCAGTGTAGCACAGGGGCAGGGGGAGACCCAGTACTTC.

The V and J genes are TRBV10-3 and TRBJ2-7; 11 bases map to TRBD1. This CDR3 has 14 residues. Germline V lookup: CDR1 ENHRY, CDR2 SYGVKD. V shed 4 bases, J shed 3 bases, and the junction held 2 bases outside the gene matches. CDR3 sequence (DNA): TGTGCCATCAGTGGAGGGACAGGGGGCTACGAGCAGTACTTC. This encodes CAISGGTGGYEQYF.

The chain recombines TRBV6-6 with TRBJ2-3; D remains unclear. V was cut by 2 bases and J by 7 bases, with 10 bases left in between. This CDR3 has 13 residues. Germline loops: CDR1 MNHNY, CDR2 SVGAGI (reference sequence). CDR3 sequence reads: CASSYVAANTQYF. DNA for the CDR3: TGTGCCAGCAGTTACGTTGCAGCCAATACGCAGTATTTT.

The rearrangement links TRBV7-9 to TRBJ2-3; D is perhaps TRBD1 (5 bases). Germline loops: CDR1 SEHNR, CDR2 FQNEAQ (reference sequence). The CDR3 contains 15 residues. V was clipped by 3 bases and J by 1 base, with 11 bases between them. CDR3 bases: TGTGCCAGCAGCTTTAAGGGGTGGCGCACAGATACGCAGTATTTT. As protein: CASSFKGWRTDTQYF. Full variable domain (remainder filled in from reference TRBV7-9 and TRBJ2-3): DTGVSQNPRHKITKRGQNVTFRCDPISEHNRLYWYRQTLGQGPEFLTYFQNEAQLEKSRLLSDRFSAERPKGSFSTLEIQRTEQGDSAMYLCASSFKGWRTDTQYFGPGTRLTVL.

The chain employs TRBV6-4 and TRBJ1-5, with D unclear. Trimming removed 0 bases at V and 4 bases at J, with 10 bases between. The germline V gene encodes CDR1 MRHNA and CDR2 SNTAGT. CDR3 length: 15 residues. CDR3 in DNA: TGTGCCAGCAGTGACTCGGCAGGTAGTAATCAGCCCCAGCATTTT. Its protein product is CASSDSAGSNQPQHF.

J is TRBJ2-3 and V is TRBV5-1, with TRBD2 identical over 8 bases. In germline, CDR1 is SGHRS, CDR2 YFSETQ. The CDR3 consists of 16 residues. After removal of 0 bases from V and 1 base from J, the junction contained 4 bases not matched to a gene. The CDR3 DNA reads as TGCGCCAGCAGCTTGGATGGTAGCGGGGGCACAGATACGCAGTATTTT. Protein product: CASSLDGSGGTDTQYF. Supplemented by reference TRBV5-1 and TRBJ2-3, the full variable domain reads KAGVTQTPRYLIKTRGQQVTLSCSPISGHRSVSWYQQTPGQGLQFLFEYFSETQRNKGNFPGRFSGRQFSNSRSEMNVSTLELGDSALYLCASSLDGSGGTDTQYFGPGTRLTVL.